This TCR beta chain is drawn from a study of blood T cell repertoires in COVID-19. Study-wide context: Some COVID-19 samples were acute and others convalescent; all came from the United States, Italy and Spain. Sample material is recorded as cDNA or gDNA derived from T cells, B-cell-depleted T cells, or PBMCs.

The V end lost 4 bases, the J end lost 0 bases, and 11 bases lay between the germline ends. CDR3 length equals 15 residues. Germline-derived CDR1 and CDR2 are SGHKS and YYEKEE (reference sequence). Authors' analysis steps: By means of reference gene primer amplification, nucleated cell counts were estimated. TCRdb's table, derived via immunoSEQ multiplex PCR, lists solely in-frame clones and lacks some. V and J calls and clone size are given by that table; D and trimming were obtained from the DNA. The sample carries about 83,000 clones, around 90% recorded once. This TCR was recovered from a human donor in a cohort sampled during active COVID-19. Sequenced material: peripheral blood. The gene calls are TRBV5-5 and TRBJ1-5; perhaps TRBD1 as D (6 bases). The CDR3 protein is CASSTDRYSNQPQHF. DNA for the CDR3: TGTGCCAGCAGCACGGACAGATATAGCAATCAGCCCCAGCATTTT.